The next 3 T cell receptor beta chains were all read from a single sample in a study of control samples from healthy donors and cancer patients. Sequenced by immunoSEQ multiplex PCR; TCRdb stores in-frame clones only, minus some. The table includes about 180,000 clones, 90% detected once. The specimen was blood. The receptors originated from a woman aged 50 to 60 in good health.

The CDR3 sequence: CASSFISGASNTGELFF. As DNA, the CDR3 is TGCGCCAGCAGCTTTATAAGCGGGGCATCGAACACCGGGGAGCTGTTTTTT. The V and J genes are TRBV5-1 and TRBJ2-2; TRBD2 aligns across 7 bases. Germline lookup yields CDR1 SGHRS and CDR2 YFSETQ. CDR3 length equals 17 residues. Trimming took 2 bases from V and 0 from J; bases not matched to a gene: 7.

The chain carries TRBV30 and TRBJ1-1, with 7 bases matching TRBD1. The length of the CDR3 is 15 residues. The germline CDR1 and CDR2 sequences are GTSNPN and SVGIG (reference sequence). The CDR3 DNA reads as TGTAGGGTAGGGGGCCCCTTTCTTACGAACACTGAAGCTTTCTTT. Protein sequence: CRVGGPFLTNTEAFF.

This clone was detected once. The chain links TRBV5-1 to TRBJ1-3; weak D call: TRBD1 (5 bases). Deletions cut 0 bases from V and 0 bases from J, with 13 bases between. CDR3 size: 17 residues. Per germline, CDR1 SGHRS and CDR2 YFSETQ. CDR3 residues: CASSLAGGSSSGNTIYF. In nucleotides, the CDR3 is TGCGCCAGCAGCTTGGCCGGGGGTTCGAGCTCTGGAAACACCATATATTTT.